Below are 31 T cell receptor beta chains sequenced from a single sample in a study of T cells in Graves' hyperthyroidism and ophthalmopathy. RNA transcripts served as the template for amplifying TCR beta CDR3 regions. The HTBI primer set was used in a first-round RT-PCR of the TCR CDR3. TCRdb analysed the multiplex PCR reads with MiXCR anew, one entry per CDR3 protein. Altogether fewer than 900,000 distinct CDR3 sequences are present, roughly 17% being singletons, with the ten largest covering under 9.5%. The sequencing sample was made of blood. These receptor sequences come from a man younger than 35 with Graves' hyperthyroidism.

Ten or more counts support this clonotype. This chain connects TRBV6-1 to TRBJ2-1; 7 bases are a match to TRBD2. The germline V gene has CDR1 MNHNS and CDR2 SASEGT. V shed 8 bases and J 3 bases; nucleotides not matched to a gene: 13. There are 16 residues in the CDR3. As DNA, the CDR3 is TGTGCCAGCGGACACCCTGGCGGGAGAGGCTACAATGAGCAGTTCTTC. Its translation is CASGHPGGRGYNEQFF.

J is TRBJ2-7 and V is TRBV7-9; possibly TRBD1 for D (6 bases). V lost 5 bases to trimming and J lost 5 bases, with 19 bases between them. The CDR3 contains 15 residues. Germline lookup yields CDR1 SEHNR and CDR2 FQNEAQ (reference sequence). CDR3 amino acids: CASSITGTLTDEQYF. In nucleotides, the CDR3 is TGTGCCAGCAGCATAACCGGGACACTCACGGACGAGCAGTACTTC.

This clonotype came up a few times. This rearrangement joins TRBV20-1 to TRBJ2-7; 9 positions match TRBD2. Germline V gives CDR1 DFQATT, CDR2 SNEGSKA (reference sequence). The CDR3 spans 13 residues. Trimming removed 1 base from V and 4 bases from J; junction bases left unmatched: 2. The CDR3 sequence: CSARVAGGYEQYF. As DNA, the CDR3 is TGCAGTGCTAGAGTTGCGGGAGGGTACGAGCAGTACTTC.

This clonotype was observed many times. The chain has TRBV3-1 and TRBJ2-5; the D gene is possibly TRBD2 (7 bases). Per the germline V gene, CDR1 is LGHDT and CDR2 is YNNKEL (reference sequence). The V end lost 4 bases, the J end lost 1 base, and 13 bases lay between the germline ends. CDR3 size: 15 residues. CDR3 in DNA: TGTGCCAGCAGCCCAGGGGCTAGCGGCCAAGAGACCCAGTACTTC. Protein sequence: CASSPGASGQETQYF.

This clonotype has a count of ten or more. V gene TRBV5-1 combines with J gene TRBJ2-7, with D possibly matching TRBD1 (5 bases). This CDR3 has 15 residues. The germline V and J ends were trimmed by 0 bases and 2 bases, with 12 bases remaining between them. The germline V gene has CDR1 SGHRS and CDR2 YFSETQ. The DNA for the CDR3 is TGCGCCAGCAGCTTGGGAACAGGTCCGGCCTACGAGCAGTACTTC. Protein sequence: CASSLGTGPAYEQYF. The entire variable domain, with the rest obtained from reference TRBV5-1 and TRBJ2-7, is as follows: KAGVTQTPRYLIKTRGQQVTLSCSPISGHRSVSWYQQTPGQGLQFLFEYFSETQRNKGNFPGRFSGRQFSNSRSEMNVSTLELGDSALYLCASSLGTGPAYEQYFGPGTRLTVT.

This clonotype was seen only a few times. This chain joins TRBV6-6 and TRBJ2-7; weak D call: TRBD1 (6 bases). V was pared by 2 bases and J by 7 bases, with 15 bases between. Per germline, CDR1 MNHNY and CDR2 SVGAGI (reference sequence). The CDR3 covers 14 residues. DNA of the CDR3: TGTGCCAGCAGTTACCCGGACAGACTCGGGGAGCAGTACTTC. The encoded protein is CASSYPDRLGEQYF.

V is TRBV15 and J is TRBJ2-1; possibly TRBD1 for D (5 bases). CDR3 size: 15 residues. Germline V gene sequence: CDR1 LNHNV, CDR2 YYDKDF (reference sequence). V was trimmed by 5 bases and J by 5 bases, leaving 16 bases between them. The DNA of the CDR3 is TGTGCCACCAGCCCCGACACCAGGGTCCACAATGAGCAGTTCTTC. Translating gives CATSPDTRVHNEQFF.

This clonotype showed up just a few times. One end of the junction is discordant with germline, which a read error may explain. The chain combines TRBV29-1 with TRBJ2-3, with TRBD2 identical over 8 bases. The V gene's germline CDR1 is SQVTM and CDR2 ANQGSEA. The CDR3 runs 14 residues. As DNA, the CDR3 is TGCAGCTTTGAAGGACTAGCCGAACCTGATACGCAGTATTTT. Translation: CSFEGLAEPDTQYF.

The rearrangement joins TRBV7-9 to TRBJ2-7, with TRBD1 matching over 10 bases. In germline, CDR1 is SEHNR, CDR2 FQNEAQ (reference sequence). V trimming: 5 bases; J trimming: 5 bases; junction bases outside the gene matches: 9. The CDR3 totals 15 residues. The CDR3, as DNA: TGTGCCAGCAGCATGATCCGGGACAGGGGCCACGAGCAGTACTTC. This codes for CASSMIRDRGHEQYF.

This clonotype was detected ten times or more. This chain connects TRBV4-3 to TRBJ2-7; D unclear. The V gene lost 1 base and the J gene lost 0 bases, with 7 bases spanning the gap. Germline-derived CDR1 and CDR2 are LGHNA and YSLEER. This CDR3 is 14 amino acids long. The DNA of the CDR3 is TGCGCCAGCAGCCAAGGGGTAACCTCCTACGAGCAGTACTTC. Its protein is CASSQGVTSYEQYF.

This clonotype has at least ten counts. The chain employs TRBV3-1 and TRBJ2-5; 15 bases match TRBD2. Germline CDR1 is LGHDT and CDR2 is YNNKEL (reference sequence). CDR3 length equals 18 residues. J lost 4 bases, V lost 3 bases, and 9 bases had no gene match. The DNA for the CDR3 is TGTGCCAGCAGCCAGCAGAAACCGGGACTAGCGGGAGGAGAGACCCAGTACTTC. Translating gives CASSQQKPGLAGGETQYF.

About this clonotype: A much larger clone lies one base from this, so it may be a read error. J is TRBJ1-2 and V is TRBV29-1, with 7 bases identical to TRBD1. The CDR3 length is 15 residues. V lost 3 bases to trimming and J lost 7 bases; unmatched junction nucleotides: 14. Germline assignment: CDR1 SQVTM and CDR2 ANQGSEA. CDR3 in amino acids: CSVDSTGPLGVGYTF. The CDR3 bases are TGCAGCGTTGATTCGACAGGGCCACTTGGGGTTGGCTACACCTTC.

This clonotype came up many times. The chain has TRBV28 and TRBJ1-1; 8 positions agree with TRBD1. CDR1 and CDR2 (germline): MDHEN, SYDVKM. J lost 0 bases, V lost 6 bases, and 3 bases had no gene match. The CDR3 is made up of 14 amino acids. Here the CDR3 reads CASRTGAVNTEAFF. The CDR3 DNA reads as TGTGCCAGCAGGACAGGGGCGGTGAACACTGAAGCTTTCTTT.

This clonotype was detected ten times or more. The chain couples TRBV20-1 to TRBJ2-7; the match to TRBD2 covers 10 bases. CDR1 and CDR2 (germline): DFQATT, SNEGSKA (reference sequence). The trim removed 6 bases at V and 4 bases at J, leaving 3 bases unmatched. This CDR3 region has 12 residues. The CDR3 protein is CSARLAGYEQYF. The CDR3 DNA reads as TGCAGTGCGCGACTAGCGGGTTACGAGCAGTACTTC.

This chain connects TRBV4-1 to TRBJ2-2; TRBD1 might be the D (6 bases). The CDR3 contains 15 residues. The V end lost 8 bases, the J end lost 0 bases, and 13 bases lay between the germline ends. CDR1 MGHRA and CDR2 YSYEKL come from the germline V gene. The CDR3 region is CASLAGEPNTGELFF. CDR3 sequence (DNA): TGCGCCAGCCTTGCAGGGGAGCCGAACACCGGGGAGCTGTTTTTT.

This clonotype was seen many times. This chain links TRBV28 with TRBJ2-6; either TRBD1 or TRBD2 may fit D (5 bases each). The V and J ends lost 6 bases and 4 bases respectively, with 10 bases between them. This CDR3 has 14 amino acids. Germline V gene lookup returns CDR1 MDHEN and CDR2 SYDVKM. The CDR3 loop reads CASSPEGGANVLTF. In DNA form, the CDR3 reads TGTGCCAGCAGCCCCGAGGGGGGGGCCAACGTCCTGACTTTC.

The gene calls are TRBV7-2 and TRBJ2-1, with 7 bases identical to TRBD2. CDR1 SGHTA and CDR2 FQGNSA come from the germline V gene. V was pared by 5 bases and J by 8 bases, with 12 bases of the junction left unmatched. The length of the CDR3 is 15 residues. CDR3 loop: CASSATGRAVDEQFF. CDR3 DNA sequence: TGTGCCAGCAGCGCCACGGGGAGGGCTGTGGATGAGCAGTTCTTC.

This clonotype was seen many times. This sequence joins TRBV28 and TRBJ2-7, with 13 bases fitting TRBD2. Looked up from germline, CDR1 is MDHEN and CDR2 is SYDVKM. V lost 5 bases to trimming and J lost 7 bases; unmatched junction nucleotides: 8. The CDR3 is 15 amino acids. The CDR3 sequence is CASSPTGLAGYEQYF. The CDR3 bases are TGTGCCAGCAGTCCAACGGGACTAGCGGGATATGAGCAGTACTTC.

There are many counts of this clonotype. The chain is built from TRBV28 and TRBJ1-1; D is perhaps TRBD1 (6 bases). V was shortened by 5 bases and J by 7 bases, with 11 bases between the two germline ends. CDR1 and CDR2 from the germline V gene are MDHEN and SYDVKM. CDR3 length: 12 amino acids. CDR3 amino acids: CASSPETGEAFF. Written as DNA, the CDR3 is TGTGCCAGCAGTCCCGAGACAGGTGAAGCTTTCTTT.

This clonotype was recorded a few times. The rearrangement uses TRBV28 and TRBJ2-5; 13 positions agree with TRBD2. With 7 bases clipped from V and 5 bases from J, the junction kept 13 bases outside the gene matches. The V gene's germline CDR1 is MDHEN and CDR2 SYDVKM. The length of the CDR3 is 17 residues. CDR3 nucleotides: TGTGCCAGCAAAGGACTAGCGGGAGTGGGAGTCACGGAGACCCAGTACTTC. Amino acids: CASKGLAGVGVTETQYF.

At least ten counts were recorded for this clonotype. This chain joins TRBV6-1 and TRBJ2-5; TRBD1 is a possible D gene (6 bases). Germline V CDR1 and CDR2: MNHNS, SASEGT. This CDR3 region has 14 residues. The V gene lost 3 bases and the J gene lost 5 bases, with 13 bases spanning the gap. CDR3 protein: CASSDSQGRETQYF. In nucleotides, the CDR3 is TGTGCCAGCAGTGATTCACAGGGCCGGGAGACCCAGTACTTC.

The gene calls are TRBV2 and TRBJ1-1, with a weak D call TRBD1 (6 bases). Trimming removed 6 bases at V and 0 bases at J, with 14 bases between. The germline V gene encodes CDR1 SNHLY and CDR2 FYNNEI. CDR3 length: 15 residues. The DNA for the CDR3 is TGTGCCAGCAGCCTCAAGGGGGGCATGAACACTGAAGCTTTCTTT. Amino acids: CASSLKGGMNTEAFF.

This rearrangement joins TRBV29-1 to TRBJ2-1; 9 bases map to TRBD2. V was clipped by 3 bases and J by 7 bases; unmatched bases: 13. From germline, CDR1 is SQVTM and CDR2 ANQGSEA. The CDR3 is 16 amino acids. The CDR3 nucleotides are TGCAGCGTTGACTTCGAGTCTGGCGGGAGGGGGAATGAGCAGTTCTTC. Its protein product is CSVDFESGGRGNEQFF.

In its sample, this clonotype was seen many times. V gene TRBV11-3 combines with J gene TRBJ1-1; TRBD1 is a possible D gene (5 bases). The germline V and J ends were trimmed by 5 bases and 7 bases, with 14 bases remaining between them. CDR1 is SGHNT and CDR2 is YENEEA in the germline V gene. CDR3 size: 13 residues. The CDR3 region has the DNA TGTGCCAGCAGCCTTAGCGGAGGGGTTGAAGCTTTCTTT. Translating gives CASSLSGGVEAFF.

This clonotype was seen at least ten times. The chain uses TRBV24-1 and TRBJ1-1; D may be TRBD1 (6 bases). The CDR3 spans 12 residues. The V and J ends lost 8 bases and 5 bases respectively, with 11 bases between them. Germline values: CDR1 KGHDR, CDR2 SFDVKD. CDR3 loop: CATTGEGTEAFF. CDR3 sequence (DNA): TGTGCCACCACAGGGGAGGGTACTGAAGCTTTCTTT.

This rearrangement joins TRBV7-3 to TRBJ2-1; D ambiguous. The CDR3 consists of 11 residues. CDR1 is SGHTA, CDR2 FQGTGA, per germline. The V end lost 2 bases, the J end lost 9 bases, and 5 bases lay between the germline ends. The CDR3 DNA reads TGTGCCAGCAGCTTAGAGAGTGAGCAGTTCTTC. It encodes CASSLESEQFF.

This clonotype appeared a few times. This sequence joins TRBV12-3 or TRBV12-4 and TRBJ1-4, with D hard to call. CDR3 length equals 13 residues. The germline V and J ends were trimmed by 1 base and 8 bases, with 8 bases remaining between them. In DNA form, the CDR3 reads TGTGCCAGCAGTTTAGTCCCTGGCGAAAAACTGTTTTTT. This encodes CASSLVPGEKLFF.

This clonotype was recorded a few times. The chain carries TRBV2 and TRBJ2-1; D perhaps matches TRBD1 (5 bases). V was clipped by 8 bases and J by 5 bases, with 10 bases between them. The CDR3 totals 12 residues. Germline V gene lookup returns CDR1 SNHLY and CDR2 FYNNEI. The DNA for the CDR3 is TGTGCCAGCCAACAGGACCACAATGAGCAGTTCTTC. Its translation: CASQQDHNEQFF.

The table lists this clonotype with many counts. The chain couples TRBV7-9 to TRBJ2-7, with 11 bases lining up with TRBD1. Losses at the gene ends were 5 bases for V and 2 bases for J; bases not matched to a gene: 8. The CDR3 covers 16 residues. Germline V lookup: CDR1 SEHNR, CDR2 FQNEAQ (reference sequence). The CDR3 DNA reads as TGTGCCAGCAGCGAAACCCCGGGACAGGGGGCCTACGAGCAGTACTTC. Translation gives CASSETPGQGAYEQYF.

This CDR3 is CASSVSGGTGVSQPQHF. CDR3 DNA: TGTGCCAGCAGCGTCAGCGGCGGGACAGGGGTGAGTCAGCCCCAGCATTTT. This chain links TRBV7-9 with TRBJ1-5; 10 bases agree with TRBD1. The CDR3 length is 17 residues. Germline-derived CDR1 and CDR2 are SEHNR and FQNEAQ (reference sequence). Losses at the gene ends were 5 bases for V and 6 bases for J; bases not matched to a gene: 13.

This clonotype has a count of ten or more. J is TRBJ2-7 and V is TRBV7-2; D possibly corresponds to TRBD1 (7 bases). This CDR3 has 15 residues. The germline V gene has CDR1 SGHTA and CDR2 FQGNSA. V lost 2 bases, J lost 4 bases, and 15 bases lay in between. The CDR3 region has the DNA TGTGCCAGCAGCTTATACCGGGGGACAGCTTACGAGCAGTACTTC. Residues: CASSLYRGTAYEQYF.